Listed below are T cell receptor beta chains from one sample, sequenced in a study of vaccination effects on CD4 cells after COVID-19. Antigen specificity for these receptors is unknown. Profiled with immunoSEQ multiplex PCR; TCRdb holds only in-frame clones, not every one. The sample includes tens of thousands of clones, around 80% of them seen just once. The source was CD4+ T cells from PBMCs cultured with HCoV-NL63 spike peptides, collected after COVID-19 vaccination. The receptor set was obtained from a human donor who received a COVID-19 vaccine. Some clones in this sample may be carry-over from other donors' samples. Both conserved end residues are part of each CDR3. D genes are given only for firm matches. Clone size is stated in some rows and not others, as once, few, many or a class when expanded.

>TRBV30|-|TRBJ1-6|-|15
CAWSVQGSYNSPLHF
TGTGCCTGGAGTGTACAGGGCTCCTATAATTCACCCCTCCACTTT
>TRBV3-1/TRBV3-2|-|TRBJ2-3|-|15
CASSPNRMSADTQYF
TGTGCCAGCAGCCCTAACAGAATGAGCGCAGATACGCAGTATTTT
>TRBV7-3|-|TRBJ2-3|-|16
CASSYRPTVGGDTQYF
TGTGCCAGCAGCTATCGCCCTACCGTTGGGGGAGATACGCAGTATTTT
>TRBV10-1|once|TRBJ2-3|TRBD2|16
CASSEARLAGADTQYF
TGCGCCAGCAGTGAGGCCCGACTAGCGGGCGCAGATACGCAGTATTTT
>TRBV30|-|TRBJ1-3|-|13
CAWSVRGGNTIYF
TGTGCCTGGAGTGTCAGAGGGGGAAACACCATATATTTT
>TRBV10-2|-|TRBJ1-2|-|12
CASSQTAKDYTF
TGCGCCAGCAGCCAGACAGCGAAGGACTACACCTTC
>TRBV7-2|-|TRBJ1-2|-|15
CASSARGLDPFGYTF
TGTGCCAGCAGCGCCCGTGGACTGGATCCCTTTGGCTACACCTTC
>TRBV12-3/TRBV12-4|-|TRBJ2-5|-|11
CASSFAETQYF
TGTGCCAGCAGTTTCGCGGAGACCCAGTACTTC
>TRBV6-2/TRBV6-3|few|TRBJ1-2|-|12
CASSDRPYGYTF
TGTGCCAGCAGTGACCGACCTTATGGCTACACCTTC
>TRBV3-1/TRBV3-2|-|TRBJ2-5|TRBD2|14
CASRGLADLGAQYF
TGTGCCAGCAGGGGACTAGCGGACCTGGGGGCCCAGTACTTC
>TRBV5-1|once|TRBJ2-2|-|13
CASSTGNTGELFF
TGCGCCAGCAGTACGGGGAACACCGGGGAGCTGTTTTTT
>TRBV6-5|-|TRBJ1-1|-|16
CASSYGGAPGNTEAFF
TGTGCCAGCAGTTACGGGGGGGCTCCCGGGAACACTGAAGCTTTCTTT
>TRBV10-3|-|TRBJ2-5|-|15
CAIRDLDRDQETQYF
TGTGCCATCAGGGATCTGGACAGAGACCAAGAGACCCAGTACTTC
>TRBV13|-|TRBJ2-3|TRBD2|15
CASSPLAGSTDTQYF
TGTGCCAGCAGCCCCTTAGCGGGGAGCACAGATACGCAGTATTTT
>TRBV6-6|-|TRBJ2-5|-|13
CASSYAGKETQYF
TGTGCCAGCAGTTACGCGGGGAAAGAGACCCAGTACTTC
>TRBV13|-|TRBJ2-1|TRBD1|15
CASSLDGRGSNEQFF
TGTGCCAGCAGCTTAGATGGCAGGGGGTCCAATGAGCAGTTCTTC
>TRBV29-1|few|TRBJ1-3|-|13
CSVGATSGNTIYF
TGCAGCGTAGGGGCAACCTCTGGAAACACCATATATTTT
>TRBV5-1|-|TRBJ1-3|-|16
CASSLTLGQQGNTIYF
TGCGCCAGCAGCCTGACCTTAGGACAGCAAGGAAACACCATATATTTT
>TRBV3-1/TRBV3-2|once|TRBJ2-5|-|12
CASSQNSQTQYF
TGTGCCAGCAGCCAAAACTCCCAAACCCAGTACTTC
>TRBV24-1|-|TRBJ1-1|-|14
CATSDSWRGTEAFF
TGTGCCACCAGTGATTCCTGGAGGGGTACTGAAGCTTTCTTT
>TRBV7-2|once|TRBJ2-5|-|14
CASSLRRIQETQYF
TGTGCCAGCAGCTTACGACGGATCCAAGAGACCCAGTACTTC
>TRBV5-1|-|TRBJ1-4|-|15
CASSLGPVGNEKLFF
TGCGCCAGCAGCTTGGGGCCAGTCGGTAATGAAAAACTGTTTTTT
>TRBV1|-|TRBJ1-5|-|17
CTSSQGHPVGSNQPQHF
TGCACCAGCAGCCAAGGACACCCAGTAGGTAGCAATCAGCCCCAGCATTTT
>TRBV7-2|-|TRBJ2-1|-|16
CASSLLGVGGYNEQFF
TGTGCCAGCAGCTTATTAGGGGTCGGGGGATACAATGAGCAGTTCTTC
>TRBV5-1|-|TRBJ2-5|-|15
CASSLGQTPQETQYF
TGCGCCAGCAGCTTGGGCCAAACCCCCCAAGAGACCCAGTACTTC
>TRBV27|-|TRBJ2-3|TRBD2|15
CASTLAGGPEDTQYF
TGTGCCAGCACTCTAGCGGGGGGGCCTGAAGATACGCAGTATTTT
>TRBV27|few|TRBJ1-2|-|13
CASSSTGTYGYTF
TGTGCCAGCAGTTCAACAGGGACCTATGGCTACACCTTC
>TRBV5-6|-|TRBJ1-6|TRBD1|14
CASSLGQGGSPLHF
TGTGCCAGCAGCTTGGGACAGGGCGGGTCACCCCTCCACTTT
>TRBV28|-|TRBJ1-4|-|16
CASSLGGGLANEKLFF
TGTGCCAGCAGTTTGGGAGGGGGTTTAGCTAATGAAAAACTGTTTTTT
>TRBV27|few|TRBJ1-1|-|15
CASSLFAGVNTEAFF
TGTGCCAGCAGTTTATTCGCTGGGGTGAACACTGAAGCTTTCTTT
>TRBV4-3|-|TRBJ2-2|TRBD2|16
CASSRLAGGLRGELFF
TGCGCCAGCAGCAGACTAGCGGGGGGCCTCCGAGGGGAGCTGTTTTTT
>TRBV14|-|TRBJ1-1|-|15
CASSRERISNTEAFF
TGTGCCAGCAGTAGGGAACGGATCTCGAACACTGAAGCTTTCTTT
>TRBV7-3|-|TRBJ2-3|TRBD1|15
CASSLKRGHADTQYF
TGTGCCAGCAGCTTAAAAAGGGGGCACGCGGATACGCAGTATTTT
>TRBV11-2|-|TRBJ2-2|-|16
CASSFAHGGFTGELFF
TGTGCCAGCAGCTTCGCTCACGGGGGCTTCACCGGGGAGCTGTTTTTT
>TRBV7-7|-|TRBJ1-2|-|13
CASRPVPRDAYTF
TGTGCCAGCAGGCCAGTCCCGCGGGATGCCTACACCTTC
>TRBV5-1|-|TRBJ2-6|-|15
CASSLTGTGANVLTF
TGCGCCAGCAGCCTGACAGGAACAGGGGCCAACGTCCTGACTTTC
>TRBV5-1|-|TRBJ1-1|TRBD1|14
CASSLVTGDTEAFF
TGCGCCAGCAGCTTGGTTACAGGGGACACTGAAGCTTTCTTT
>TRBV3-1/TRBV3-2|-|TRBJ2-5|-|16
CASSQEVVDEQETQYF
TGTGCCAGCAGCCAAGAAGTCGTGGACGAACAAGAGACCCAGTACTTC
>TRBV9|-|TRBJ2-3|TRBD2|19
CASSVVGLAGISSTDTQYF
TGTGCCAGCAGCGTAGTTGGACTAGCGGGGATTTCTAGCACAGATACGCAGTATTTT
>TRBV7-3|few|TRBJ2-2|TRBD2|15
CASSPSGSNTGELFF
TGTGCCAGCAGCCCTAGCGGATCGAACACCGGGGAGCTGTTTTTT
>TRBV21-1|-|TRBJ2-2|-|16
CASSKTDRDAAGELFF
TGTGCCAGCAGCAAAACAGACAGGGATGCGGCCGGGGAGCTGTTTTTT
>TRBV5-6|-|TRBJ2-4|TRBD2|18
CASSPPSGGNTAKNIQYF
TGTGCCAGCAGCCCCCCCAGCGGGGGTAATACGGCCAAAAACATTCAGTACTTC
>TRBV3-1/TRBV3-2|few|TRBJ2-4|-|14
CASSHAGPKNIQYF
TGTGCCAGCAGCCATGCAGGACCAAAAAACATTCAGTACTTC
>TRBV29-1|-|TRBJ1-1|-|14
CSVGQGWANTEAFF
TGCAGCGTTGGGCAGGGATGGGCGAACACTGAAGCTTTCTTT
>TRBV18|-|TRBJ1-6|-|17
CASSLAHGQIGNSPLHF
TGTGCCAGCTCACTAGCGCATGGACAGATCGGAAATTCACCCCTCCACTTT